The 4 T cell receptor beta chains in this list originate from one sample, sequenced in a study of Graves' ophthalmopathy and Graves' hyperthyroidism. The authors amplified TCR beta CDR3 regions from RNA transcripts. Following a first-round RT-PCR that used HTBI primers, a second-round multiplex PCR was carried out. One entry per CDR3 protein, called by TCRdb with MiXCR from the multiplex PCR reads. This table has almost 750,000 distinct CDR3 sequences, roughly 41% appearing once. The sample was peripheral blood. The receptor source for this set is an adult man with Graves' ophthalmopathy.

At least ten counts were recorded for this clonotype. V is TRBV25-1 and J is TRBJ2-5, with no clear D. Germline CDR1 and CDR2: MGHDK and SYGVNS. This CDR3 is built from 12 residues. Trimming took 5 bases from V and 7 from J, leaving 11 bases between them. CDR3 region: CASSIRDGTQYF. CDR3 nucleotide sequence: TGTGCCAGCAGTATACGCGACGGGACCCAGTACTTC.

This clonotype has a count of ten or more. The V gene is TRBV10-2, the J gene TRBJ1-5; no clear D. Trimming left V 3 bases short and J 3 bases short, with 9 bases between. Germline values: CDR1 WSHSY, CDR2 SAAADI. CDR3 size: 14 residues. This CDR3 reads CASSEGRFNQPQHF. The DNA of the CDR3 is TGCGCCAGCAGTGAAGGACGGTTCAATCAGCCCCAGCATTTT.

Many counts were recorded for this clonotype. This rearrangement joins TRBV7-9 to TRBJ2-6; no clear D gene. The CDR3 consists of 15 residues. V was pared by 7 bases and J by 0 bases, with 10 bases between. From germline, CDR1 is SEHNR and CDR2 FQNEAQ (reference sequence). CDR3 coding DNA: TGTGCCAGCAATCTCCAGAGCTCTGGGGCCAACGTCCTGACTTTC. Amino acid sequence: CASNLQSSGANVLTF.

This clonotype was picked up a small number of times. The CDR3 loop is CASSPRTGRSYEQYF. CDR3 coding DNA: TGTGCCAGCAGTCCCCGGACAGGCCGATCCTACGAGCAGTACTTC. The chain carries TRBV25-1 and TRBJ2-7; TRBD1 matches 7 bases. The CDR3 is 15 amino acids. J lost 1 base, V lost 5 bases, and 8 bases had no gene match. Germline CDR1 is MGHDK and CDR2 is SYGVNS.